These 23 T cell receptor beta chains were sequenced from one sample in a study of CD8+ T cells in alopecia areata (dated by TCRdb to 2016 to 2018). Library preparation was by the immunoSEQ multiplex PCR assay. RNA was extracted from all samples and reverse transcribed into cDNA, which served as template for TCR sequencing. TCRdb stores this immuneACCESS table with in-frame sequences only. Part of the clones is absent; in the studies checked, under half of the shortfall reflects unresolved V genes, and no reason is known for the rest. The sample table records about 220,000 clones; less than 75% of these occur just once. The ten largest clones add up to 1.6% of the sample. What this sample's time point label stands for: around 4 weeks on oral tofacitinib. The intended sense of this specimen's treatment or condition label: oral pan-JAK inhibitor, 5-10 mg twice daily. Sequencing used CD4+ T cells sorted from blood, obtained at week 4, from a patient treated with tofacitinib. These receptors were collected from a human donor with alopecia areata.

The rearrangement joins TRBV30 to TRBJ1-1; D might be TRBD1 (6 bases). V lost 1 base to trimming and J lost 0 bases, with 12 bases between them. The germline CDR1 and CDR2 sequences are GTSNPN and SVGIG (reference sequence). The CDR3 extends over 15 amino acids. The CDR3 DNA reads as TGTGCCTGGAGTGGAAAGACAGGACTGAACACTGAAGCTTTCTTT. It codes for CAWSGKTGLNTEAFF.

J is TRBJ2-2 and V is TRBV29-1, with D perhaps TRBD1 (6 bases). The V gene's germline CDR1 is SQVTM and CDR2 ANQGSEA. The CDR3 loop spans 14 amino acids. Trimming shortened V by 7 bases and J by 1 base, and 13 bases separated the two germline ends. The CDR3 bases are TGCAGCGCCGCACAGGGTTTGAACACCGGGGAGCTGTTTTTT. Protein sequence: CSAAQGLNTGELFF.

This sequence joins TRBV30 and TRBJ1-3, with D maybe TRBD1 (5 bases). The V and J ends lost 0 bases and 9 bases respectively, with 21 bases between them. This CDR3 has 16 amino acids. Germline values: CDR1 GTSNPN, CDR2 SVGIG (reference sequence). CDR3 protein: CAWSVGQRGSLTTIYF. The CDR3 nucleotides read TGTGCCTGGAGTGTAGGCCAGAGGGGTTCCCTAACCACCATATATTTT.

This chain uses TRBV15 with TRBJ1-2, with D hard to call. V was trimmed by 4 bases and J by 6 bases, leaving 12 bases between them. The CDR3 contains 13 residues. Germline-derived CDR1 and CDR2 are LNHNV and YYDKDF (reference sequence). The CDR3 loop reads CATSISPNDGYTF. CDR3 nucleotides: TGTGCCACCAGCATCTCCCCCAACGATGGCTACACCTTC.

The chain uses TRBV11-2 and TRBJ1-2; D gene ambiguous. In germline, CDR1 is SGHAT, CDR2 FQNNGV. Trimming took 0 bases from V and 6 from J, leaving 17 bases between them. The CDR3 consists of 16 residues. DNA for the CDR3: TGTGCCAGCAGCTTAGATCCTATCGTTTCTGGGGATGGCTACACCTTC. Its protein product is CASSLDPIVSGDGYTF.

The chain carries TRBV29-1 and TRBJ1-2; D perhaps matches TRBD1 (6 bases). The germline V gene encodes CDR1 SQVTM and CDR2 ANQGSEA. Trimming took 3 bases from V and 4 from J, leaving 12 bases between them. The CDR3 spans 13 residues. The CDR3 reads CSVETLGAYGYTF. CDR3 nucleotide sequence: TGCAGCGTTGAGACATTGGGGGCCTATGGCTACACCTTC. Complete variable domain (other parts from reference TRBV29-1 and TRBJ1-2): SAVISQKPSRDICQRGTSLTIQCQVDSQVTMMFWYRQQPGQSLTLIATANQGSEATYESGFVIDKFPISRPNLTFSTLTVSNMSPEDSSIYLCSVETLGAYGYTFGSGTRLTVV.

This clone has a handful of counts. The genes are TRBV29-1 and TRBJ2-5, with D perhaps TRBD2 (5 bases). The CDR3 covers 13 residues. The V end was cut by 3 bases, the J end by 2 bases, with 10 bases between. Germline V gene data show CDR1 as SQVTM and CDR2 as ANQGSEA. CDR3 amino acids: CSVETKWQETQYF. The CDR3 DNA is TGCAGCGTTGAGACTAAGTGGCAAGAGACCCAGTACTTC.

The chain has TRBV29-1 and TRBJ1-2; no clear D gene. The germline V and J ends were trimmed by 6 bases and 4 bases, with 9 bases remaining between them. CDR3 length: 11 residues. Germline V gene sequence: CDR1 SQVTM, CDR2 ANQGSEA. The CDR3 DNA is TGCAGCGTCACGGGAATCTATGGCTACACCTTC. Protein product: CSVTGIYGYTF.

The chain couples TRBV4-3 to TRBJ2-7; 7 bases map to TRBD1. Losses at the gene ends were 3 bases for V and 4 bases for J; bases not matched to a gene: 9. The V gene's germline CDR1 is LGHNA and CDR2 YSLEER. The CDR3 sequence is 15 residues long. CDR3 amino acids: CASSQVPDRRYEQYF. The CDR3 nucleotides are TGCGCCAGCAGCCAGGTCCCGGACAGGCGATACGAGCAGTACTTC.

The chain recombines TRBV6-1 with TRBJ2-1; weak D call: TRBD2 (6 bases). This CDR3 contains 11 residues. The germline CDR1 and CDR2 sequences are MNHNS and SASEGT. V lost 7 bases to trimming and J lost 7 bases, with 8 bases between them. CDR3 amino acids: CASKRGNEQFF. Written as DNA, the CDR3 is TGTGCCAGCAAACGGGGGAATGAGCAGTTCTTC.

The chain links TRBV9 to TRBJ2-2; D is uncertain. The V end lost 2 bases, the J end lost 7 bases, and 6 bases lay between the germline ends. Germline lookup yields CDR1 SGDLS and CDR2 YYNGEE. This CDR3 contains 12 residues. The CDR3 here is CASSVWGGELFF. The CDR3 coding sequence is TGTGCCAGCAGCGTCTGGGGCGGGGAGCTGTTTTTT.

The CDR3 DNA reads as TGCAGCGCGGCCCCGGGACTAGCGAACACAGATACGCAGTATTTT. Its translation: CSAAPGLANTDTQYF. The J gene is TRBJ2-3, the V gene TRBV29-1, with TRBD2 matching over 10 bases. The germline V gene encodes CDR1 SQVTM and CDR2 ANQGSEA. The CDR3 is made up of 15 amino acids. V shed 7 bases, J shed 2 bases, and the junction held 9 bases outside the gene matches.

There are a few counts of this clone. The chain combines TRBV10-3 with TRBJ2-3; no reliable D call. From germline, CDR1 is ENHRY and CDR2 SYGVKD. This CDR3 comprises 12 residues. V dropped 10 bases and J dropped 0 bases, with 8 bases sitting between them. CDR3 in DNA: TGTGCCACCGCGTGGAGCACAGATACGCAGTATTTT. It is translated as CATAWSTDTQYF.

Worth noting for this clone: Without the conserved terminal phenylalanine or tryptophan, this CDR3 likely stems from a read error. It is unclear where the CDR3 begins or ends on the DNA, so no DNA is shown, and the CDR3 is as TCRdb lists it. The chain couples TRBV6-1 to TRBJ1-1; the D call TRBD1 from the table was never checked on the DNA. The CDR3 contains 13 residues when both ends are counted. Germline CDR1 reads MNHNS; CDR2 reads SASEGT. CDR3 in amino acids: CASSLERMAGQLV.

The rearrangement joins TRBV2 to TRBJ2-3; D gene uncertain. The CDR3 runs to 13 residues. Germline CDR1 and CDR2: SNHLY and FYNNEI. Trimming pared 6 bases from V and 2 bases from J, leaving 9 bases between. CDR3 loop: CASRPLPTDTQYF. Here the CDR3 DNA reads TGTGCCAGCAGACCTTTACCCACAGATACGCAGTATTTT.

The J gene is TRBJ2-6, the V gene TRBV29-1; D unresolved. The CDR3 has 14 amino acids. Germline CDR1 reads SQVTM; CDR2 reads ANQGSEA. Deletions cut 5 bases from V and 0 bases from J, with 8 bases between. Here the CDR3 DNA reads TGCAGCGTTCGCGACCCCTCTGGGGCCAACGTCCTGACTTTC. Its translation is CSVRDPSGANVLTF.

J is TRBJ1-2 and V is TRBV5-1; D ambiguous. Looked up from germline, CDR1 is SGHRS and CDR2 is YFSETQ. This CDR3 is built from 13 residues. The ends were cut back, 0 bases at V and 4 bases at J, with 7 bases in the middle. For the CDR3, the DNA is TGCGCCAGCAGCTTGGACAGTTCCTATGGCTACACCTTC. It specifies CASSLDSSYGYTF.

This clone was seen a few times. This chain joins TRBV19 and TRBJ2-3, with D unresolved. The CDR3 has 14 residues. The germline V and J ends were trimmed by 2 bases and 5 bases, with 11 bases remaining between them. CDR1 is LNHDA and CDR2 is SQIVND in the germline V gene (reference sequence). CDR3 sequence: CASSIPGEGDTQYF. In DNA form, the CDR3 reads TGTGCCAGTAGTATACCAGGAGAAGGAGATACGCAGTATTTT.

J is TRBJ1-1 and V is TRBV7-9; 7 positions match TRBD1. The CDR3 is made up of 12 amino acids. V lost 0 bases, J lost 8 bases, and 0 bases stayed unmatched. CDR1 and CDR2 from the germline V gene are SEHNR and FQNEAQ (reference sequence). The DNA of the CDR3 is TGTGCCAGCAGCTTAGCAGGGGGCGAAGCTTTCTTT. This sequence encodes CASSLAGGEAFF. Filled out from reference TRBV7-9 and TRBJ1-1, the complete variable domain reads DTGVSQNPRHKITKRGQNVTFRCDPISEHNRLYWYRQTLGQGPEFLTYFQNEAQLEKSRLLSDRFSAERPKGSFSTLEIQRTEQGDSAMYLCASSLAGGEAFFGQGTRLTVV.

This clone was counted a single time. The gene calls are TRBV29-1 and TRBJ2-2; 8 bases line up with TRBD1. Germline V gene data show CDR1 as SQVTM and CDR2 as ANQGSEA. Trimming removed 5 bases from V and 5 bases from J; junction bases left unmatched: 7. The CDR3 length is 14 residues. Here the CDR3 DNA reads TGCAGCGTTCTCGAGACAGGGGTTACCGGGGAGCTGTTTTTT. Amino acid sequence: CSVLETGVTGELFF.

A word on this clone: In the same sample, other DNA sequences code for this CDR3. The J gene is TRBJ1-1, the V gene TRBV30, with TRBD1 matching 7 bases. Germline trimming cut 4 bases from V and 1 base from J; bases unmatched to any gene: 3. The CDR3 length is 13 residues. The V gene's germline CDR1 is GTSNPN and CDR2 SVGIG (reference sequence). The CDR3 protein is CAWTRQGNTEAFF. The CDR3 bases are TGTGCCTGGACCCGACAGGGGAACACTGAAGCTTTCTTT. The variable domain in full, with the rest retrieved from reference TRBV30 and TRBJ1-1, is SQTIHQWPATLVQPVGSPLSLECTVEGTSNPNLYWYRQAAGRGLQLLFYSVGIGQISSEVPQNLSASRPQDRQFILSSKKLLLSDSGFYLCAWTRQGNTEAFFGQGTRLTVV.

This clone has a count of ten or more. CDR3 in amino acids: CASSRTGPEQYF. The CDR3 DNA follows: TGTGCCAGCAGTAGAACAGGGCCTGAGCAGTACTTC. This chain connects TRBV6-6 to TRBJ2-7; D perhaps matches TRBD1 (6 bases). The germline V gene has CDR1 MNHNY and CDR2 SVGAGI (reference sequence). The CDR3 spans 12 residues. V was shortened by 5 bases and J by 7 bases, with 12 bases between the two germline ends.

This sequence joins TRBV2 and TRBJ1-2, with D perhaps TRBD1 (6 bases). The germline gives CDR1 SNHLY, CDR2 FYNNEI. This CDR3 region has 13 residues. V lost 5 bases, J lost 7 bases, and 14 bases lay in between. The CDR3 nucleotides read TGTGCCAGCAGTACGCCGCCAGGGGCTGGCTACACCTTC. This encodes CASSTPPGAGYTF.